Described below is a single T cell receptor (beta chain) sequence and its context. Its antigen is as yet unknown. This sample was taken from a study of T cell responses to AZD1222 COVID-19 vaccine. Trimming stripped 3 bases from V and 4 bases from J, with 6 bases between. The CDR3 is 12 amino acids. Germline V gene data show CDR1 as SNHLY and CDR2 as FYNNEI. Study findings and constraints: AZD1222 recipients seropositive at baseline numbered only six or seven. Repertoire collection took place solely once the T cell response had peaked.

Sequencing used immunoSEQ multiplex PCR; TCRdb keeps in-frame clones, though not all of them. The table lists 75,000 to 85,000 clones, 60% to 85% of them singletons. This rearrangement joins TRBV2 to TRBJ2-5; no clear D gene. This clonotype was sampled from an adult who received the MenACWY meningococcal vaccine as a control. Sequences were derived from peripheral blood, sampled 28 days after the second dose of the MenACWY control vaccine. The CDR3 spells CASSDVRETQYF. DNA of the CDR3: TGTGCCAGCAGTGACGTGAGAGAGACCCAGTACTTC. Complete variable domain (other parts from reference TRBV2 and TRBJ2-5): EPEVTQTPSHQVTQMGQEVILRCVPISNHLYFYWYRQILGQKVEFLVSFYNNEISEKSEIFDDQFSVERPDGSNFTLKIRSTKLEDSAMYFCASSDVRETQYFGPGTRLLVL.